The clone carrying this TCR beta chain was recorded only once. This sample is drawn from a study of cytomegalovirus exposure and HLA in healthy donors. PCR primers comprised 60 Vbeta and 13 Jbeta primers. The data were produced by immunoSEQ multiplex PCR, yet TCRdb's version contains in-frame clones alone and is incomplete. The repertoire consists of roughly 150,000 clones, with 65% to 80% occurring once and the leading ten covering approximately 3%. The CDR3 consists of 16 residues. V was trimmed by 3 bases and J by 1 base, leaving 15 bases between them. Germline CDR1 and CDR2: MNHEY and SVGAGI. The sequence came from a male donor in good health and CMV-seronegative. V and J are TRBV6-5 and TRBJ1-1, with D possibly being TRBD1 (6 bases). Sequencing was performed on PBMCs. CDR3 residues: CASSYTWGLRNTEAFF. DNA of the CDR3: TGTGCCAGCAGTTATACGTGGGGGCTCAGGAACACTGAAGCTTTCTTT.